Listed below are T cell receptor beta chains from one sample, sequenced in a study of blood T cell repertoires in COVID-19. Sequencing used immunoSEQ multiplex PCR; TCRdb keeps in-frame clones, though not all of them. Found here are 150,000 to 250,000 clones, about four fifths of them singletons; the top ten hold over 5%. The sequencing sample was made of peripheral blood. Receptors were obtained from a woman aged 35 to 49 with COVID-19, enrolled during active disease. CDR3s include the opening cysteine and the closing phenylalanine or tryptophan. The D gene is left open where the match is weak. The listing skips clone size in some rows; elsewhere it reads once, few, many or a size class.

-	TRBV18	TRBD1	TRBJ1-1	CASSTGSATEAFF	TGTGCCAGCTCGACAGGGTCGGCCACTGAAGCTTTCTTT
-	TRBV6-6	TRBD1	TRBJ1-1	CASSPLEGGAWNTEAFF	TGTGCCAGCAGTCCCCTCGAAGGGGGCGCTTGGAACACTGAAGCTTTCTTT
-	TRBV11-2	-	TRBJ2-7	CASSPHQGIAYEQYF	TGTGCCAGCAGCCCACACCAGGGCATCGCCTACGAGCAGTACTTC
-	TRBV5-6	-	TRBJ1-2	CASSLAAGGYTF	TGTGCCAGCAGCTTGGCGGCGGGTGGCTACACCTTC
-	TRBV5-8	-	TRBJ2-7	CASSLSNPYEQYF	TGTGCCAGCAGCTTATCTAACCCCTACGAGCAGTACTTC
few	TRBV28	-	TRBJ2-5	CAISSGRGRYF	TGTGCCATTTCCTCGGGGCGGGGACGTTACTTC
-	TRBV5-1	-	TRBJ2-3	CASSFPDLNTDTQYF	TGCGCCAGCAGCTTTCCGGACTTAAACACAGATACGCAGTATTTT
-	TRBV11-2	-	TRBJ1-1	CASSLQTGLRNPEAFF	TGTGCCAGCAGCCTCCAGACTGGACTCCGGAATCCTGAAGCTTTCTTT
once	TRBV4-2	TRBD1	TRBJ1-4	CASSQGGTANEKLFF	TGTGCCAGCAGCCAGGGCGGGACAGCTAATGAAAAACTGTTTTTT
-	TRBV7-3	-	TRBJ2-7	CASSPTLDSYEQYF	TGTGCCAGCAGCCCAACGTTGGACAGCTACGAGCAGTACTTC
-	TRBV6-5	TRBD1	TRBJ1-4	CASSYSTGGGEKLFF	TGTGCCAGCAGTTACTCGACAGGGGGCGGTGAAAAACTGTTTTTT
-	TRBV6-4	TRBD2	TRBJ2-1	CASAPAGGSYNEQFF	TGTGCCAGCGCCCCAGCGGGGGGCTCCTACAATGAGCAGTTCTTC
-	TRBV9	-	TRBJ1-1	CASSVAAGTMNTEAFF	TGTGCCAGCAGCGTAGCGGCAGGAACCATGAACACTGAAGCTTTCTTT
-	TRBV11-2	TRBD1	TRBJ1-2	CASSFTGANVNTF	TGTGCCAGCAGCTTCACAGGGGCCAATGTAAACACCTTC
once	TRBV6-5	-	TRBJ1-3	CASTQTGLSGNTIYF	TGTGCCAGCACCCAGACGGGACTCTCTGGAAACACCATATATTTT
-	TRBV5-1	TRBD1	TRBJ1-1	CASSLFQGGDTEAFF	TGCGCCAGCAGCTTGTTTCAGGGGGGAGACACTGAAGCTTTCTTT
-	TRBV9	-	TRBJ1-3	CASSPRGNTIYF	TGTGCCAGCAGCCCTAGAGGAAACACCATATATTTT
-	TRBV12-3/TRBV12-4	-	TRBJ1-4	CASSLRGWLFF	TGTGCCAGCAGCCTCAGGGGCTGGCTGTTTTTT
-	TRBV7-2	TRBD1	TRBJ2-7	CASSDRTGHDEQYF	TGTGCCAGCAGCGACCGGACAGGACACGACGAGCAGTACTTC
-	TRBV2	-	TRBJ1-6	CASSESGGSYNSPLHF	TGTGCCAGCAGTGAATCGGGGGGCTCCTATAATTCACCCCTCCACTTT
once	TRBV19	TRBD1	TRBJ2-3	CASSTGGTDTQYF	TGTGCCAGTTCTACAGGGGGCACAGATACGCAGTATTTT
-	TRBV7-6	-	TRBJ2-5	CASSLGPGGGAGETQYF	TGTGCCAGCAGCTTAGGCCCCGGAGGGGGCGCGGGAGAGACCCAGTACTTC